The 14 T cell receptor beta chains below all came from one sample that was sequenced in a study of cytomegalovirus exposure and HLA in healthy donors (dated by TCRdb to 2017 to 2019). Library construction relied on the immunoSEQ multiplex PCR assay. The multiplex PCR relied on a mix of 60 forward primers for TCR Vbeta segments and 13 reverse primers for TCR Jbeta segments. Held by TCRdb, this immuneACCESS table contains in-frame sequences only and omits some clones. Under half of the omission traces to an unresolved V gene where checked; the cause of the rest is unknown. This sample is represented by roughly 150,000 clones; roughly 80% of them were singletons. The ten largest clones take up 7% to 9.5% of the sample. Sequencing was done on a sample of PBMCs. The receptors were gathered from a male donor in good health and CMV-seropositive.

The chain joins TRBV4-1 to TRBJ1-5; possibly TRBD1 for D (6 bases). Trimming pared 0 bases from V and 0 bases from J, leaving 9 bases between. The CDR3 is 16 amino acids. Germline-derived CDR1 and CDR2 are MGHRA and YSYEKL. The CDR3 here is CASSQETGNSNQPQHF. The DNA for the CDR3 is TGCGCCAGCAGCCAAGAGACAGGAAATAGCAATCAGCCCCAGCATTTT.

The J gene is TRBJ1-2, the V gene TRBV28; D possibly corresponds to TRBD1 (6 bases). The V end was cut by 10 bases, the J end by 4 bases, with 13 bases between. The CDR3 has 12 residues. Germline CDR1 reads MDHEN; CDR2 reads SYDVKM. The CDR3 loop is CAIATGFYGYTF. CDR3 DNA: TGTGCCATTGCGACAGGCTTCTATGGCTACACCTTC.

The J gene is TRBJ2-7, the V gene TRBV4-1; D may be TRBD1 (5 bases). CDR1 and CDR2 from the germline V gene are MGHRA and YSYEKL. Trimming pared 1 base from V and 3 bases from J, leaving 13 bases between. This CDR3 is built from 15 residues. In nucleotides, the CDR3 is TGCGCCAGCAGCCAAGGTCCAGGGCCTCTCTACGAGCAGTACTTC. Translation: CASSQGPGPLYEQYF.

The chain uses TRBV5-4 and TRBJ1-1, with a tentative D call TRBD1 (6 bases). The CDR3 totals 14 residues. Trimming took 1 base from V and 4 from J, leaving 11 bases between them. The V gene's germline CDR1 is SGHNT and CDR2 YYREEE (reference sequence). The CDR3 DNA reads TGTGCCAGCAGCTTGAGGGGGTTTGGCACTGAAGCTTTCTTT. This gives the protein CASSLRGFGTEAFF.

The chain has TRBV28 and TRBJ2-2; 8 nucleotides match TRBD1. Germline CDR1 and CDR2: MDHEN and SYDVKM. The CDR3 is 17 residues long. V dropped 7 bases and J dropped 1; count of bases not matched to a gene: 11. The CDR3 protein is CASKLARGLVNTGELFF. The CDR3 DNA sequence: TGTGCCAGCAAACTCGCCAGGGGGCTGGTGAACACCGGGGAGCTGTTTTTT.

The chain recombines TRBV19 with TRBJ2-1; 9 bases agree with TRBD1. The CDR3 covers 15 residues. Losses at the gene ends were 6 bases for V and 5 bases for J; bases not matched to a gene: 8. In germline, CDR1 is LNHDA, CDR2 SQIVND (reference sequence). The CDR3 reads CASSGGTGFHNEQFF. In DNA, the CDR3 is TGTGCCAGTAGCGGTGGGACAGGGTTTCACAATGAGCAGTTCTTC. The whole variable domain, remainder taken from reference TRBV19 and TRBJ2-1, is DGGITQSPKYLFRKEGQNVTLSCEQNLNHDAMYWYRQDPGQGLRLIYYSQIVNDFQKGDIAEGYSVSREKKESFPLTVTSAQKNPTAFYLCASSGGTGFHNEQFFGPGTRLTVL.

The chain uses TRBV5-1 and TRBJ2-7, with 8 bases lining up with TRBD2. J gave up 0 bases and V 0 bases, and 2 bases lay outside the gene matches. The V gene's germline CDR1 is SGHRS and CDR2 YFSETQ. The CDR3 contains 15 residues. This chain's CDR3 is CASSLAGGGSYEQYF. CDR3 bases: TGCGCCAGCAGCTTGGCCGGGGGGGGCTCCTACGAGCAGTACTTC.

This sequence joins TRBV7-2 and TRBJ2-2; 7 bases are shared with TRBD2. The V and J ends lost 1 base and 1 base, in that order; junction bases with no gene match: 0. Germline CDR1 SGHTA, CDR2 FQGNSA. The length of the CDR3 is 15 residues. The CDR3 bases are TGTGCCAGCAGCTTAGGCGGGAGGAACACCGGGGAGCTGTTTTTT. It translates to CASSLGGRNTGELFF.

The CDR3 protein is CATSGTSGRSEQYF. CDR3 in DNA: TGTGCCACCAGCGGGACTAGCGGGAGGTCCGAGCAGTACTTC. The chain links TRBV15 to TRBJ2-7; 15 nucleotides agree with TRBD2. The CDR3 length is 14 residues. Per germline, CDR1 LNHNV and CDR2 YYDKDF (reference sequence). After removal of 5 bases from V and 6 bases from J, the junction contained 2 bases not matched to a gene.

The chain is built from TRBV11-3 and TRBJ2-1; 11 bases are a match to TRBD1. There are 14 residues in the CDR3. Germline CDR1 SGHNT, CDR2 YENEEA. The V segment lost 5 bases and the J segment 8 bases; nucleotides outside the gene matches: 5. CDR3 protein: CASSRRDRGDEQFF. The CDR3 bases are TGTGCCAGCAGCAGAAGGGACAGGGGGGATGAGCAGTTCTTC. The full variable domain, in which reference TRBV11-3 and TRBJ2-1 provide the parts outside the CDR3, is EAGVVQSPRYKIIEKKQPVAFWCNPISGHNTLYWYLQNLGQGPELLIRYENEEAVDDSQLPKDRFSAERLKGVDSTLKIQPAELGDSAVYLCASSRRDRGDEQFFGPGTRLTVL.

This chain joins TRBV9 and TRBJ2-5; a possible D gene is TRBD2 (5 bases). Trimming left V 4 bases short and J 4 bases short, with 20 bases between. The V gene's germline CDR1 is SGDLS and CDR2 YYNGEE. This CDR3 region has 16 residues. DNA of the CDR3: TGTGCCAGCAGCCCTCCCGGACTCATGGGGAGAGAGACCCAGTACTTC. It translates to CASSPPGLMGRETQYF. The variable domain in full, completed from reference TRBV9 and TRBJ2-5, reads DSGVTQTPKHLITATGQRVTLRCSPRSGDLSVYWYQQSLDQGLQFLIQYYNGEERAKGNILERFSAQQFPDLHSELNLSSLELGDSALYFCASSPPGLMGRETQYFGPGTRLLVL.

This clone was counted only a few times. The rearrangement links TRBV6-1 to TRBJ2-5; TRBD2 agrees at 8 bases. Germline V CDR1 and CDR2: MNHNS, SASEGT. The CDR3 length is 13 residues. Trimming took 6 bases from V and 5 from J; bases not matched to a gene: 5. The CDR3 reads CASRGAGDETQYF. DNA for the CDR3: TGTGCCAGCAGGGGAGCGGGGGACGAGACCCAGTACTTC.

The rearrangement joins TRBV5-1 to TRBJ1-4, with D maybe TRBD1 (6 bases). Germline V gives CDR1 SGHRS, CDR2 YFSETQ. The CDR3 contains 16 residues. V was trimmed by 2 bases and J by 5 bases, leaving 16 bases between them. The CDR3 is CASSFGGQGPNEKLFF. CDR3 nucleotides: TGCGCCAGCAGCTTCGGGGGGCAGGGGCCCAATGAAAAACTGTTTTTT.

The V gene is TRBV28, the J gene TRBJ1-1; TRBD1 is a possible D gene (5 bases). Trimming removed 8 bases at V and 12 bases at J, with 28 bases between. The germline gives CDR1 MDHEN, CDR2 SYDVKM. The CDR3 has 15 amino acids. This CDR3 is CASGAGQINSGLTFF. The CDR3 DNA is TGTGCCAGCGGGGCAGGGCAGATTAACAGTGGTCTGACTTTCTTT.